A selection of T cell receptor beta chains follows, all from one sample in a study of radiation and T cells in renal cell carcinoma. Profiled with immunoSEQ multiplex PCR; TCRdb holds only in-frame clones, not every one. The top ten hold around 2.5% of the sample, which has tens of thousands of clones, over 80% seen once. The specimen was blood, collected from a patient whose treatment included radiotherapy and nephrectomy. The receptors were sampled from a woman aged 60-75 years with renal cell carcinoma. Both conserved end residues are part of each CDR3. A D gene is named only where the DNA matches it firmly. Not every row has a clone size; where given, it reads once, few, many or a size class.

.	TRBV11-3	TRBJ1-3	.	CASSLDVRSNISGNTIYF	TGTGCCAGCAGCTTAGATGTCAGAAGCAATATCTCTGGAAACACCATATATTTT
.	TRBV28	TRBJ1-4	.	CASTLAGPAAKLFF	TGTGCCAGCACCCTGGCCGGGCCGGCAGCAAAACTGTTTTTT
TRBD2	TRBV7-3	TRBJ2-2	.	CASSLSVTSGTNGELFF	TGTGCCAGCAGCTTAAGCGTGACTAGCGGGACGAACGGGGAGCTGTTTTTT
TRBD1	TRBV5-6	TRBJ1-4	.	CASSLIQGATNEKLFF	TGTGCCAGCAGCTTGATCCAGGGGGCAACTAATGAAAAACTGTTTTTT
TRBD1	TRBV6-1	TRBJ1-5	.	CASSRGQGGQPQHF	TGTGCCAGCAGCCGCGGACAGGGTGGGCAGCCCCAGCATTTT
TRBD1	TRBV2	TRBJ1-1	.	CASSDRGRNTEAFF	TGTGCCAGCAGTGACAGGGGGCGAAACACTGAAGCTTTCTTT
TRBD1	TRBV28	TRBJ1-6	.	CASIRTGGYNSPLHF	TGTGCCAGCATCCGGACAGGAGGATATAATTCACCCCTCCACTTT
TRBD1	TRBV28	TRBJ1-3	.	CASSLTTGGGNTIYF	TGTGCCAGCAGTCTTACGACAGGGGGTGGAAACACCATATATTTT
.	TRBV19	TRBJ1-5	.	CASSMSGRTLGPQHF	TGTGCCAGTAGTATGAGTGGGCGGACCTTGGGGCCCCAGCATTTT
.	TRBV6-1	TRBJ1-5	once	CASSEAIRGGYQPQHF	TGTGCCAGCAGTGAAGCTATAAGGGGGGGCTATCAGCCCCAGCATTTT
TRBD1	TRBV6-6	TRBJ1-2	.	CASSQGAGYGYTF	TGTGCCAGCAGTCAGGGGGCCGGCTATGGCTACACCTTC
TRBD1	TRBV7-6	TRBJ2-7	.	CASSYRTGVKNEQYF	TGTGCCAGCAGCTACCGTACAGGGGTCAAGAACGAGCAGTACTTC
TRBD1	TRBV19	TRBJ2-5	.	CASTGTGIAQETQYF	TGTGCCAGTACGGGGACAGGGATAGCCCAAGAGACCCAGTACTTC
.	TRBV6-5	TRBJ1-3	.	CASSYGRPHSGNTIYF	TGTGCCAGCAGTTACGGTCGGCCGCACTCTGGAAACACCATATATTTT
.	TRBV10-2	TRBJ1-2	.	CASSESVREGRNYGYTF	TGCGCCAGCAGTGAATCGGTCAGGGAGGGTAGGAACTATGGCTACACCTTC
TRBD2	TRBV7-2	TRBJ2-7	.	CASSFRLAGVSEQYF	TGTGCCAGCAGCTTCAGACTAGCGGGAGTCTCCGAGCAGTACTTC
.	TRBV19	TRBJ2-2	.	CASSIPKGHSSNTGELFF	TGTGCCAGTAGCATCCCCAAGGGGCACAGCTCGAACACCGGGGAGCTGTTTTTT
.	TRBV10-3	TRBJ2-3	few	CAISDGTDSTDTQYF	TGTGCCATCAGTGACGGGACGGACAGCACAGATACGCAGTATTTT
.	TRBV20-1	TRBJ2-7	.	CSAREGQALYF	TGCAGTGCTAGAGAAGGGCAGGCCCTATACTTC
.	TRBV4-2	TRBJ2-3	.	CASSQEQRGSDTQYF	TGTGCCAGCAGCCAAGAGCAGAGGGGGTCCGATACGCAGTATTTT
.	TRBV6-5	TRBJ2-5	.	CASSYSGAGSETQYF	TGTGCCAGCAGTTACTCGGGGGCGGGGTCAGAGACCCAGTACTTC
TRBD2	TRBV6-6	TRBJ2-3	.	CASSLLAAHTQYF	TGTGCCAGCAGCCTGCTAGCGGCACATACGCAGTATTTT
.	TRBV2	TRBJ1-3	once	CASSQGTHSGNTIYF	TGTGCCAGCAGCCAGGGAACCCACTCTGGAAACACCATATATTTT
.	TRBV2	TRBJ2-2	many	CASRVAGELFF	TGTGCCAGCAGAGTAGCCGGGGAGCTGTTTTTT